The 29 T cell receptor beta chains presented below share a single source sample, sequenced in a study of cytomegalovirus exposure and HLA in healthy donors. Primers included in the PCR were 60 Vbeta and 13 Jbeta primers. TCRdb's copy holds only in-frame clones and misses some; the assay was immunoSEQ multiplex PCR. This table holds tens of thousands of clones, around 70% found once. Sequencing was carried out using PBMCs. These receptors were collected from a woman aged 55-69 years in good health and CMV-seropositive.

Notes on this clone: One end of the junction is discordant with germline, which a read error may explain. The rearrangement joins TRBV7-2 to TRBJ2-5, with 13 bases that match TRBD2. Germline values: CDR1 SGHTA, CDR2 FQGNSA. The CDR3 is 15 amino acids. The DNA of the CDR3 is TGTGCCAGCAGCACTTACATGGGACTAGCGGGGACCAAGTACTTC. Its translation: CASSTYMGLAGTKYF.

In its sample, this clone was seen a few times. The chain recombines TRBV9 with TRBJ1-6; 8 bases map to TRBD1. The V segment lost 0 bases and the J segment 11 bases; nucleotides outside the gene matches: 7. CDR1 is SGDLS and CDR2 is YYNGEE in the germline V gene. The CDR3 has 15 residues. The CDR3: CASSVGGQGQAPLHF. Here the CDR3 DNA reads TGTGCCAGCAGCGTAGGGGGCCAGGGACAGGCACCCCTCCACTTT.

This clone was seen a single time. The genes are TRBV5-1 and TRBJ1-1, with 8 bases that match TRBD1. Germline CDR1 is SGHRS and CDR2 is YFSETQ. After removal of 2 bases from V and 1 base from J, the junction contained 1 base not matched to a gene. The CDR3 totals 14 residues. CDR3 sequence (DNA): TGCGCCAGCAGCTTAACAGGGGGGAACACTGAAGCTTTCTTT. It translates to CASSLTGGNTEAFF.

CDR3 bases: TGTGCCAGCTCACCTTCGGGGACAGACTTTGAAGCTTTCTTT. This encodes CASSPSGTDFEAFF. The chain uses TRBV18 and TRBJ1-1; 7 bases map to TRBD1. There are 14 residues in the CDR3. CDR1 is KGHSH, CDR2 LQKENI, per germline. The ends lost 3 bases at V and 7 bases at J; junction bases unmatched: 8. Based on the CDR3 plus reference TRBV18 and TRBJ1-1, the full variable domain is NAGVMQNPRHLVRRRGQEARLRCSPMKGHSHVYWYRQLPEEGLKFMVYLQKENIIDESGMPKERFSAEFPKEGPSILRIQQVVRGDSAAYFCASSPSGTDFEAFFGQGTRLTVV.

The chain has TRBV4-1 and TRBJ1-2, with a tentative D call TRBD1 (6 bases). Trimming stripped 4 bases from V and 3 bases from J, with 9 bases between. Germline loops: CDR1 MGHRA, CDR2 YSYEKL. The CDR3 runs to 13 residues. The CDR3 reads CASSRDNDYGYTF. The CDR3 DNA follows: TGCGCCAGCAGCCGGGACAATGACTATGGCTACACCTTC.

This sequence joins TRBV6-6 and TRBJ1-4, with D unclear. Looked up from germline, CDR1 is MNHNY and CDR2 is SVGAGI (reference sequence). The CDR3 sequence is 14 residues long. Trimming took 0 bases from V and 6 from J, leaving 8 bases between them. The CDR3 loop reads CASSYSGEHEKLFF. The DNA for the CDR3 is TGTGCCAGCAGTTACTCCGGAGAACATGAAAAACTGTTTTTT.

In its sample, this clone is medium-sized. The V gene is TRBV18, the J gene TRBJ2-7, with TRBD1 matching 9 bases. V gave up 3 bases and J gave up 6 bases; unmatched junction bases: 9. This CDR3 is built from 15 residues. The germline CDR1 and CDR2 sequences are KGHSH and LQKENI. The CDR3 DNA is TGTGCCAGCTCACCCAGGACAGGGGAAGCATCCGAGCAGTACTTC. Its protein is CASSPRTGEASEQYF.

J is TRBJ1-1 and V is TRBV6-5; 7 bases line up with TRBD1. Germline V lookup: CDR1 MNHEY, CDR2 SVGAGI. Trimming took 2 bases from V and 4 from J; bases not matched to a gene: 7. This CDR3 spans 15 amino acids. This chain's CDR3 is CASSYGGRGTTEAFF. CDR3 DNA: TGTGCCAGCAGTTACGGTGGCAGGGGGACCACTGAAGCTTTCTTT.

This chain links TRBV5-1 with TRBJ2-2, with D unresolved. The CDR3 extends over 14 amino acids. Trimming shortened V by 6 bases and J by 0 bases, and 9 bases separated the two germline ends. The V gene's germline CDR1 is SGHRS and CDR2 YFSETQ. CDR3 amino acids: CASKVDSNTGELFF. In DNA, the CDR3 is TGCGCCAGCAAAGTAGACTCGAACACCGGGGAGCTGTTTTTT.

The rearrangement joins TRBV4-2 to TRBJ2-7; 7 bases line up with TRBD1. Germline V gene lookup returns CDR1 LGHNA and CDR2 YNFKEQ. The junction had 3 bases not matched to a gene; V was cut back by 4 bases and J by 0 bases. The CDR3 totals 14 residues. CDR3 sequence (DNA): TGTGCCAGCAGCCCGGACAGGATCTCCTACGAGCAGTACTTC. Translating it yields CASSPDRISYEQYF.

The chain is built from TRBV10-3 and TRBJ1-1, with TRBD1 as a possible D gene (5 bases). Between the trimmed V and J ends, which lost 7 bases and 1 base, there was a span of 10 bases. Germline V lookup: CDR1 ENHRY, CDR2 SYGVKD. The CDR3 has 13 residues. The CDR3: CAIKGAQNTEAFF. DNA for the CDR3: TGTGCCATCAAAGGGGCACAGAACACTGAAGCTTTCTTT.

V is TRBV11-1 and J is TRBJ1-2; no reliable D call. The CDR3 covers 12 residues. Germline V gives CDR1 SGHAT, CDR2 FQDESV (reference sequence). Trimming cost V 4 bases and J 3 bases, with 6 bases left between them. CDR3 coding DNA: TGTGCCAGCAGCTCGCGGGACTATGGCTACACCTTC. Its translation is CASSSRDYGYTF.

The chain combines TRBV19 with TRBJ1-6, with D possibly being TRBD1 (5 bases). This CDR3 comprises 13 residues. Trimming pared 4 bases from V and 10 bases from J, leaving 11 bases between. From germline, CDR1 is LNHDA and CDR2 SQIVND (reference sequence). The CDR3 loop reads CASSTTARSPLHF. CDR3 in DNA: TGTGCCAGTAGTACGACAGCCCGCTCACCCCTCCACTTT.

With regard to this clone: The sample carries other DNA sequences with the same CDR3. The chain couples TRBV9 to TRBJ2-5; 9 nucleotides line up with TRBD1. The V gene end was trimmed by 4 bases and the J gene end by 3 bases; junction bases not matched to a gene: 4. The CDR3 covers 14 residues. Germline V CDR1 and CDR2: SGDLS, YYNGEE. The CDR3 region is CASSPRTGEETQYF. The CDR3 region has the DNA TGTGCCAGCAGCCCCCGGACAGGGGAAGAGACCCAGTACTTC. The variable domain in full, completed from reference TRBV9 and TRBJ2-5, reads DSGVTQTPKHLITATGQRVTLRCSPRSGDLSVYWYQQSLDQGLQFLIQYYNGEERAKGNILERFSAQQFPDLHSELNLSSLELGDSALYFCASSPRTGEETQYFGPGTRLLVL.

This clone has at least ten counts. The chain joins TRBV5-1 to TRBJ2-3, with 7 bases matching TRBD1. This CDR3 is 15 amino acids long. The V gene's germline CDR1 is SGHRS and CDR2 YFSETQ. Trimming at V came to 4 bases and at J to 1 base, leaving 6 bases not matched to a gene. The CDR3 protein is CASSPTGVGTDTQYF. The CDR3 DNA reads as TGCGCCAGCAGCCCAACAGGGGTAGGCACAGATACGCAGTATTTT.

V gene TRBV19 combines with J gene TRBJ1-3; 10 bases map to TRBD1. V lost 4 bases and J lost 1; bases outside the gene matches: 7. CDR1 and CDR2 (germline): LNHDA, SQIVND (reference sequence). The CDR3 consists of 17 residues. This CDR3 is CASSTPDRGRSGNTIYF. The CDR3 DNA sequence: TGTGCCAGTAGTACCCCCGACAGGGGGCGATCTGGAAACACCATATATTTT.

This clone was counted between two and nine times. The chain carries TRBV29-1 and TRBJ2-5, with 9 bases that match TRBD2. The CDR3 has 13 amino acids. V trimming: 4 bases; J trimming: 4 bases; junction bases outside the gene matches: 4. Germline V gene lookup returns CDR1 SQVTM and CDR2 ANQGSEA. The CDR3 sequence: CSVGRGGRETQYF. DNA for the CDR3: TGCAGCGTTGGGCGGGGGGGCCGAGAGACCCAGTACTTC.

The chain joins TRBV9 to TRBJ2-5; tentatively, D is TRBD1 (5 bases). V lost 0 bases and J 0 bases, leaving 9 bases between the germline ends. The CDR3 has 15 residues. In germline, CDR1 is SGDLS, CDR2 YYNGEE. The CDR3 protein is CASSVDRQYQETQYF. CDR3 sequence (DNA): TGTGCCAGCAGCGTAGATCGACAGTACCAAGAGACCCAGTACTTC.

The chain couples TRBV7-8 to TRBJ2-3, with 7 bases aligning to TRBD2. The CDR3 is 14 amino acids. The V segment lost 3 bases and the J segment 4 bases; nucleotides outside the gene matches: 4. CDR1 SGHVS and CDR2 FQNEAQ come from the germline V gene. The CDR3 bases are TGTGCCAGCAGCTTGGGAGGGAGCGCAGATACGCAGTATTTT. It translates to CASSLGGSADTQYF.

This chain connects TRBV5-8 to TRBJ2-7; 8 nucleotides match TRBD2. The V segment lost 1 base and the J segment 0 bases; nucleotides outside the gene matches: 3. This CDR3 has 15 residues. Germline CDR1 SGHTS, CDR2 YDEGEE. The CDR3, as DNA: TGTGCCAGCAGCTTGTTAGCGGGGAGCTCCTACGAGCAGTACTTC. This gives the protein CASSLLAGSSYEQYF. Based on the CDR3 plus reference TRBV5-8 and TRBJ2-7, the full variable domain is EAGVTQSPTHLIKTRGQQATLRCSPISGHTSVYWYQQALGLGLQFLLWYDEGEERNRGNFPPRFSGRQFPNYSSELNVNALELEDSALYLCASSLLAGSSYEQYFGPGTRLTVT.

The chain has TRBV6-6 and TRBJ1-1; D is perhaps TRBD1 (6 bases). There are 14 residues in the CDR3. In germline, CDR1 is MNHNY, CDR2 SVGAGI (reference sequence). V shed 4 bases and J shed 4 bases, with 13 bases lying between them. The chain's CDR3 is CASSFTGSGTEAFF. In DNA form, the CDR3 reads TGTGCCAGCAGTTTTACAGGGTCCGGCACTGAAGCTTTCTTT.

V usage is TRBV27 and J usage is TRBJ2-5; D ambiguous. The CDR3 runs to 14 residues. Germline lookup yields CDR1 MNHEY and CDR2 SMNVEV (reference sequence). Trimming took off 0 bases at V and 4 bases at J, with 9 bases between the two ends. In DNA form, the CDR3 reads TGTGCCAGCAGTTTATCGGCTAGTGTAGAGACCCAGTACTTC. The encoded protein is CASSLSASVETQYF.

This clone was counted only a few times. CDR3 sequence reads: CASSQDRGGAPQFF. The CDR3 DNA sequence: TGCGCCAGCAGCCAAGATCGTGGGGGGGCCCCACAGTTCTTC. V and J are TRBV4-1 and TRBJ2-1; D possibly corresponds to TRBD2 (7 bases). V lost 0 bases and J 13 bases, leaving 16 bases between the germline ends. The CDR3 is 14 amino acids. Germline V gives CDR1 MGHRA, CDR2 YSYEKL.

V usage is TRBV7-2 and J usage is TRBJ2-1; 8 bases match TRBD2. The length of the CDR3 is 15 residues. Trimming at V came to 1 base and at J to 4 bases, leaving 3 bases not matched to a gene. Germline V CDR1 and CDR2: SGHTA, FQGNSA. In nucleotides, the CDR3 is TGTGCCAGCAGCTTAGGAACTAGCGGATACAATGAGCAGTTCTTC. As protein: CASSLGTSGYNEQFF.

This rearrangement joins TRBV10-3 to TRBJ1-2; 7 bases line up with TRBD1. The trim removed 6 bases at V and 4 bases at J, leaving 11 bases unmatched. There are 15 residues in the CDR3. Germline V CDR1 and CDR2: ENHRY, SYGVKD. CDR3 loop: CAISQGAGTVYGYTF. The CDR3 DNA sequence: TGTGCCATCAGCCAAGGTGCCGGGACAGTCTATGGCTACACCTTC.

There are a few counts of this clone. This chain links TRBV10-3 with TRBJ1-1; 7 bases are a match to TRBD1. The CDR3 sequence is 15 residues long. Germline V lookup: CDR1 ENHRY, CDR2 SYGVKD. With V trimmed by 11 bases and J by 4 bases, 16 bases remained unmatched. CDR3 sequence reads: CAATPPPGGSTEAFF. CDR3 nucleotide sequence: TGTGCCGCAACTCCCCCCCCAGGGGGAAGCACTGAAGCTTTCTTT.

The V call is TRBV2, the J call TRBJ2-2, with 10 nucleotides matching TRBD2. This CDR3 comprises 16 residues. V gave up 0 bases and J gave up 4 bases; unmatched junction bases: 2. The germline gives CDR1 SNHLY, CDR2 FYNNEI. The CDR3 loop reads CASSEASGGATGELFF. The CDR3 DNA reads as TGTGCCAGCAGTGAAGCGAGCGGGGGGGCCACCGGGGAGCTGTTTTTT.

Only a few counts were recorded for this clone. The chain combines TRBV11-3 with TRBJ1-3, with a weak D call TRBD1 (6 bases). Germline V CDR1 and CDR2: SGHNT, YENEEA. CDR3 length: 13 amino acids. V lost 5 bases to trimming and J lost 4 bases, with 9 bases between them. CDR3 sequence: CASSLTGGNTIYF. Written as DNA, the CDR3 is TGTGCCAGCAGCCTGACAGGCGGAAACACCATATATTTT.

The chain employs TRBV30 and TRBJ2-7, with TRBD1 matching over 9 bases. The CDR3 extends over 14 amino acids. The junction had 7 bases not matched to a gene; V was cut back by 4 bases and J by 3 bases. Germline assignment: CDR1 GTSNPN and CDR2 SVGIG (reference sequence). The CDR3 is CAWNGQGLRYEQYF. In DNA, the CDR3 is TGTGCCTGGAACGGACAGGGGCTCCGCTACGAGCAGTACTTC.